This is a list of T cell receptor beta chains from one sample in a study of blood T cell repertoires in COVID-19. Profiled with immunoSEQ multiplex PCR; TCRdb holds only in-frame clones, not every one. The data show 95,000 to 120,000 clones, over 75% seen once. The specimen sequenced was peripheral blood. These receptors originate from a human donor in a cohort sampled during active COVID-19. CDR3s include the opening cysteine and the closing phenylalanine or tryptophan. Fields, in order: CDR3 DNA, CDR3 protein, clone size, D gene, J gene, V gene. D genes are given only for firm matches. Only part of the rows carry a size: once, few, many, or a class if the clone is expanded.

TGTGCCAGCGGCGGGACAGGGGGCAGACAGCCCCAGCATTTT,CASGGTGGRQPQHF,few,TRBD1,TRBJ1-5,TRBV2
TGTGCCACCAGCAGCGGTTCGGGGACAGCAACCTACAATGAGCAGTTCTTC,CATSSGSGTATYNEQFF,.,TRBD1,TRBJ2-1,TRBV15
TGTGCCAGTAGTATAGGAGGAGGGAGCAATCAGCCCCAGCATTTT,CASSIGGGSNQPQHF,few,.,TRBJ1-5,TRBV19
TGTGCCAGCAGCCCACGACAGGGATCCTACGAGCAGTACTTC,CASSPRQGSYEQYF,.,TRBD1,TRBJ2-7,TRBV7-3
TGTGCCAGCAGCCCAGGGCCCCCTGCCGGGGCCAACGTCCTGACTTTC,CASSPGPPAGANVLTF,.,.,TRBJ2-6,TRBV5-4
TGTGCCAGCAGTTTGTGGGCAGGGAAGGCGGACCTAAGGGGGACCTACGAGCAGTACTTC,CASSLWAGKADLRGTYEQYF,.,.,TRBJ2-7,TRBV28
TGTGCCTGGAGTGTACGGGAATGGGTCACTGAAGCTTTCTTT,CAWSVREWVTEAFF,.,.,TRBJ1-1,TRBV30
TGTGCCAGCAGTGATTGGGGAGGTTCGAACACCGGGGAGCTGTTTTTT,CASSDWGGSNTGELFF,.,.,TRBJ2-2,TRBV25-1
TGTGCCAGCAGCCGCCCCGCGGACACCGGGGAGCTGTTTTTT,CASSRPADTGELFF,.,.,TRBJ2-2,TRBV11-3
TGCAGTGCTAGTGGGGCAGGGGTATCAACTGAAGCTTTCTTT,CSASGAGVSTEAFF,once,.,TRBJ1-1,TRBV20-1
TGTGCCAGCAGCGTAGCGGGGGGGGGCTACGAGCAGTACTTC,CASSVAGGGYEQYF,.,TRBD2,TRBJ2-7,TRBV9
TGTGCCAGCACCGGACTAGCGGGGTTCCAAGAGACCCAGTACTTC,CASTGLAGFQETQYF,.,TRBD2,TRBJ2-5,TRBV11-2
TGTGCCAGCAGCGCGACAGGGGGGCCCAATGAAAAACTGTTTTTT,CASSATGGPNEKLFF,.,TRBD1,TRBJ1-4,TRBV7-9
TGTGCCAGCAGCTTAGACTCAGATACGCAGTATTTT,CASSLDSDTQYF,.,.,TRBJ2-3,TRBV7-2
TGTGCCAGCAGCCCCGGCGGGGTTCCCGGTGGCTACACCTTC,CASSPGGVPGGYTF,.,.,TRBJ1-2,TRBV3-1/TRBV3-2
TGTGCCAGCAGTTTATACCGAGAGAGAGAGCAGTACTTC,CASSLYREREQYF,.,.,TRBJ2-7,TRBV27
TGTGCCACCAGCAGGTGGGGACTGACTAATGAAAAACTGTTTTTT,CATSRWGLTNEKLFF,.,.,TRBJ1-4,TRBV15
TGTGCCAGCAGTTTTGGGCAGCCCCCGAACTACACCTTC,CASSFGQPPNYTF,.,.,TRBJ1-2,TRBV27
TGTGCCAGCAGCCCCGGACAGGGCAACTATGGCTACACCTTC,CASSPGQGNYGYTF,.,TRBD1,TRBJ1-2,TRBV3-1/TRBV3-2